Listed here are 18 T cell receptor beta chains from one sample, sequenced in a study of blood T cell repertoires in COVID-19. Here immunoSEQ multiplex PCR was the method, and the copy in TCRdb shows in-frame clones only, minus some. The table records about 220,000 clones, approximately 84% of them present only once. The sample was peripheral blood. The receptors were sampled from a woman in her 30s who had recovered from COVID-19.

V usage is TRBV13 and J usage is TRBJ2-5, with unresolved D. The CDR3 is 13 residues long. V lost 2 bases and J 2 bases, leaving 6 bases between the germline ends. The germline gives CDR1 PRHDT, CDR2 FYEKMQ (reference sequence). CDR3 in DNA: TGTGCCAGCAGCTTATCCCCACAAGAGACCCAGTACTTC. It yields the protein CASSLSPQETQYF.

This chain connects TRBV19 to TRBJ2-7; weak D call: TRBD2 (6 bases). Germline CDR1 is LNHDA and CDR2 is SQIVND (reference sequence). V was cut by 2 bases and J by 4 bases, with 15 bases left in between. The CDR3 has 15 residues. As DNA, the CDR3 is TGTGCCAGTAGTATATTCGGGGGTGGCTCGTACGAGCAGTACTTC. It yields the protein CASSIFGGGSYEQYF.

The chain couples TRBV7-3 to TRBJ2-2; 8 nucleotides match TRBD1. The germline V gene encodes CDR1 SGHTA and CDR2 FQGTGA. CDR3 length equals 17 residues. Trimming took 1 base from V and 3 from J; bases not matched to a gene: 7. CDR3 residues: CASSLIAGGLDTGELFF. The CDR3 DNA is TGTGCCAGCAGCTTAATTGCAGGGGGCTTAGACACCGGGGAGCTGTTTTTT.

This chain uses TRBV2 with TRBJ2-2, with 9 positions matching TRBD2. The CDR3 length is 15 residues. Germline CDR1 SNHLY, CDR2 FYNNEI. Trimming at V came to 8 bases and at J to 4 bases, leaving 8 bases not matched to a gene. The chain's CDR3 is CASGLAGGRTGELFF. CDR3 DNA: TGTGCCAGCGGGTTGGCGGGGGGGCGCACCGGGGAGCTGTTTTTT.

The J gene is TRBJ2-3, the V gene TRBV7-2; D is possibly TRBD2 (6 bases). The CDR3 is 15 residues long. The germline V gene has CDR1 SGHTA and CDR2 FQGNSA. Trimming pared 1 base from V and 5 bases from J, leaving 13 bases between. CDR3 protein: CASSLGGAGGDTQYF. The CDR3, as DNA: TGTGCCAGCAGCTTAGGAGGAGCGGGTGGAGATACGCAGTATTTT.

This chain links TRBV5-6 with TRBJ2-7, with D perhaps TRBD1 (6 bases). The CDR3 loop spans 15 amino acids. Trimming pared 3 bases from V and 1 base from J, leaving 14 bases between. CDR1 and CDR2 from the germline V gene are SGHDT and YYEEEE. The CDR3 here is CASSYRDNPSYEQYF. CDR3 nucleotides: TGTGCCAGCAGCTACCGGGACAATCCATCCTACGAGCAGTACTTC.

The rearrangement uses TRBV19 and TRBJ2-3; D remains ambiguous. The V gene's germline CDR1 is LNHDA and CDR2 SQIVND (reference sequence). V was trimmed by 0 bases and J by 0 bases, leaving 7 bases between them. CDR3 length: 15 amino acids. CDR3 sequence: CASSIDEHSTDTQYF. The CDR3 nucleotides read TGTGCCAGTAGTATAGACGAACACAGCACAGATACGCAGTATTTT.

CDR3 sequence reads: CASSVSGHPEETQYF. The CDR3 region has the DNA TGTGCCAGCAGCGTCTCTGGACACCCGGAAGAGACCCAGTACTTC. This chain connects TRBV9 to TRBJ2-5; the D gene is possibly TRBD1 (5 bases). The CDR3 has 15 amino acids. Germline-derived CDR1 and CDR2 are SGDLS and YYNGEE. Trimming took off 2 bases at V and 3 bases at J, with 14 bases between the two ends.

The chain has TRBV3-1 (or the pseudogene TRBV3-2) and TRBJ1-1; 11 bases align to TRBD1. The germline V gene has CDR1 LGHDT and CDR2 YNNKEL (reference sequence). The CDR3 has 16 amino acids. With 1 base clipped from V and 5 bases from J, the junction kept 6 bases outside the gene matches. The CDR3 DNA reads TGTGCCAGCAGCCAAGGAGGGACAGGGGGGAGGACTGAAGCTTTCTTT. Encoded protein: CASSQGGTGGRTEAFF.

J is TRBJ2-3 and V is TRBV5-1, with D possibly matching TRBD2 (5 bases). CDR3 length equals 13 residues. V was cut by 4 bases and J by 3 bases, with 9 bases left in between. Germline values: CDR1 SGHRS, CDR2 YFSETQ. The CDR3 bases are TGCGCCAGCAGCACGACGGGGACAGATACGCAGTATTTT. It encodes CASSTTGTDTQYF.

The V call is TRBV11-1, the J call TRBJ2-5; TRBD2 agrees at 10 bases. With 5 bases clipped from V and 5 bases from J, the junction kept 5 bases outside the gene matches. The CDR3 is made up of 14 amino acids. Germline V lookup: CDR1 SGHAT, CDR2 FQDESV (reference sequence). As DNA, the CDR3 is TGTGCCAGCAGCAAGCGGGGGGGCCTCGAGACCCAGTACTTC. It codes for CASSKRGGLETQYF. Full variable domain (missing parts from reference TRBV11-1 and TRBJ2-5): EAEVAQSPRYKITEKSQAVAFWCDPISGHATLYWYRQILGQGPELLVQFQDESVVDDSQLPKDRFSAERLKGVDSTLKIQPAELGDSAMYLCASSKRGGLETQYFGPGTRLLVL.

CDR3 protein: CASSPRRISGNTIYF. The CDR3 DNA reads TGTGCCAGCAGCCCTAGACGGATCTCTGGAAACACCATATATTTT. The chain links TRBV7-2 to TRBJ1-3, with D unresolved. The length of the CDR3 is 15 residues. Looked up from germline, CDR1 is SGHTA and CDR2 is FQGNSA. V gave up 5 bases and J gave up 0 bases, with 11 bases separating them. The variable domain in full, with the rest retrieved from reference TRBV7-2 and TRBJ1-3, is GAGVSQSPSNKVTEKGKDVELRCDPISGHTALYWYRQSLGQGLEFLIYFQGNSAPDKSGLPSDRFSAERTGGSVSTLTIQRTQQEDSAVYLCASSPRRISGNTIYFGEGSWLTVV.

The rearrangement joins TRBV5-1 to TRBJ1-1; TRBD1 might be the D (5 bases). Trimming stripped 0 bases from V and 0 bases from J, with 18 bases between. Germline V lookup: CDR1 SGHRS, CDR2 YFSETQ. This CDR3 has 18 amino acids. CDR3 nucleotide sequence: TGCGCCAGCAGCTTGGCTGGAGGCTGGGGGGGTCTGAACACTGAAGCTTTCTTT. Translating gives CASSLAGGWGGLNTEAFF. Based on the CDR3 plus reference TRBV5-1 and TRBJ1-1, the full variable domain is KAGVTQTPRYLIKTRGQQVTLSCSPISGHRSVSWYQQTPGQGLQFLFEYFSETQRNKGNFPGRFSGRQFSNSRSEMNVSTLELGDSALYLCASSLAGGWGGLNTEAFFGQGTRLTVV.

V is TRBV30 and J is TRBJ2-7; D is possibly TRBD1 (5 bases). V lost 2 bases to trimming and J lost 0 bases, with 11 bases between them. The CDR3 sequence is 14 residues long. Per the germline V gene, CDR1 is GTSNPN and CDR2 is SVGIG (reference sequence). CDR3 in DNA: TGTGCCTGGAGTCCAAGGGGCAGCTCCTACGAGCAGTACTTC. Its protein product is CAWSPRGSSYEQYF.

The CDR3 DNA follows: TGTGCCAGCAGGGTTGCGGGGGTGGGTGAAAAACTGTTTTTT. Residues: CASRVAGVGEKLFF. This chain joins TRBV6-4 and TRBJ1-4; D is perhaps TRBD1 (5 bases). Per germline, CDR1 MRHNA and CDR2 SNTAGT. The CDR3 length is 14 residues. The V end was cut by 6 bases, the J end by 7 bases, with 15 bases between.

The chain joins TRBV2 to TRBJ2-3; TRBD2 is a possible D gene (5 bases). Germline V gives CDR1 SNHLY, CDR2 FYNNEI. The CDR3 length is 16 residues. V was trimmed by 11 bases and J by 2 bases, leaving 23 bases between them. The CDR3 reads CADKPRRQRITDTQYF. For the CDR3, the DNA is TGTGCCGACAAACCAAGAAGGCAGCGGATCACAGATACGCAGTATTTT.

CDR3 sequence reads: CAWSVQGNEQFF. CDR3 nucleotide sequence: TGTGCCTGGAGTGTACAGGGTAATGAGCAGTTCTTC. The chain combines TRBV30 with TRBJ2-1; D possibly corresponds to TRBD1 (6 bases). The CDR3 extends over 12 amino acids. From germline, CDR1 is GTSNPN and CDR2 SVGIG (reference sequence). V lost 0 bases and J lost 7, with 7 bases in between.

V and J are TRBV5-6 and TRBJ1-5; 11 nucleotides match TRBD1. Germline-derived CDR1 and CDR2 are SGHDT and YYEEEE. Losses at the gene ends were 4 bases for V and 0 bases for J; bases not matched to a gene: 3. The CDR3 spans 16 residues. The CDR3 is CASSPDRGLSNQPQHF. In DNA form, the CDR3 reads TGTGCCAGCAGCCCGGACAGGGGGCTTAGCAATCAGCCCCAGCATTTT.